A selection of T cell receptor beta chains follows, all from one sample in a study of blood T cells in healthy people across ages. Via MiXCR, TCRdb re-called the 5' RACE reads, giving one row per CDR3 protein. The sample lists about 680,000 distinct CDR3 sequences; 45% to 50% were seen once. The sample was blood. Source of these receptors: a woman aged 55-70 years in good health. Both conserved end residues are part of each CDR3. D genes are given only for firm matches. Expanded clones are given a class, and other clones once, few, many or no size at all.

abundance	v_gene	j_gene	d_gene	CDR3nt	CDR3aa
.	TRBV29-1	TRBJ1-2	TRBD1	TGCAGCGTGGGCCAGGGACAGGGTTATGGCTACACCTTC	CSVGQGQGYGYTF
few	TRBV7-9	TRBJ2-2	TRBD1	TGTGCCAGCAGCAGCCCGGACAGGCCGAACACCGGGGAGTTATTTTTT	CASSSPDRPNTGELFF
few	TRBV12-3/TRBV12-4	TRBJ2-5	.	TGTGCCAGCAGGTCGGGACGGAACCAAGAGACCCAGTACTTC	CASRSGRNQETQYF
.	TRBV29-1	TRBJ1-2	TRBD1	TGCAGCGTTCTCGACAGGGGGGCTAACTATGGCTACACCTTC	CSVLDRGANYGYTF
.	TRBV28	TRBJ1-4	.	TGTGCCAGCAGTCCAGCGGAATTCAATGAAAAACTGTTTTTT	CASSPAEFNEKLFF
.	TRBV29-1	TRBJ2-5	.	TGCAGCGCAGAAGGGCCACAGAGAAATGAGCAGTACTTC	CSAEGPQRNEQYF
.	TRBV30	TRBJ2-1	TRBD1	TGTGCCTGGAGTGTCTTGGGGACAGGGGGAAATGAGCAGTTCTTC	CAWSVLGTGGNEQFF
.	TRBV7-9	TRBJ1-6	.	TGTGCCAGCAGCTCTGCCGGGTCTGAATCGGCCCTCCACTTT	CASSSAGSESALHF
few	TRBV20-1	TRBJ2-7	TRBD2	TGCAGTGCCTCCGGGACTAGCGGGAGTTTCCGGTACGAGCAGTACTTC	CSASGTSGSFRYEQYF
.	TRBV3-1	TRBJ2-7	.	TGTGCCAGCAGCCAAGACATGGACTACGAGCAGTACTTC	CASSQDMDYEQYF
.	TRBV6-2/TRBV6-3	TRBJ2-7	.	TGTGTCAGCATCAACCCCTCTGGACCCTACGAGCAGTACTTC	CVSINPSGPYEQYF
.	TRBV3-1	TRBJ2-7	.	TGTGCCAGCAGCCAAGTAGGGACTCGCAATGAGCAGTACTTC	CASSQVGTRNEQYF
.	TRBV5-1	TRBJ2-5	TRBD1	TGCGCCAGCAGCTTGGCCGGACAGGGGGCCTCGGAGACCCAGTACTTC	CASSLAGQGASETQYF
once	TRBV5-6	TRBJ2-5	TRBD2	TGTGCCAGCAGCCCAAAGACTAGCGGGAGGGATCCCCAGTACTTC	CASSPKTSGRDPQYF
few	TRBV5-1	TRBJ2-6	.	TGCGCCAGCGGAAACCAGGGCCCTGGGGCCAACGTCCTGACTTTC	CASGNQGPGANVLTF
many	TRBV7-9	TRBJ2-7	TRBD2	TGTGCCAGCAGCCTCGGACTAGTCTACGAGCAGTACTTC	CASSLGLVYEQYF
.	TRBV11-2	TRBJ2-6	.	TGTGCCAGCAGCTTGCCACAGGGTACTGGGGCCAACGTCCTGACTTTC	CASSLPQGTGANVLTF
few	TRBV4-3	TRBJ2-5	.	TGCGCCAGCAGCCAGGAGTCAAAGGGAGAGACCCAGTACTTC	CASSQESKGETQYF
.	TRBV20-1	TRBJ2-7	.	TGCAGTGCTAGGGGGGAGTACGAGCAGTACTTC	CSARGEYEQYF
many	TRBV29-1	TRBJ2-7	TRBD1	TGCAGCGTTGCCTCCGGACAGGGGCGGAACTCCTACGAGCAGTACTTC	CSVASGQGRNSYEQYF
.	TRBV9	TRBJ2-3	.	TGTGCCAGCAGCTCTGGGACTAGCACAGATACGCAGTATTTT	CASSSGTSTDTQYF
.	TRBV6-1	TRBJ2-1	.	TGTGCCAGCAGTGGGGCGGGTGGGACGGCCCACTACAATGAGCAGTTCTTC	CASSGAGGTAHYNEQFF
.	TRBV28	TRBJ1-4	.	TGTGCCAGCAGTTTATTCGCCCTGGGGGAAAAACTGTTTTTT	CASSLFALGEKLFF
few	TRBV12-3/TRBV12-4	TRBJ1-2	.	TGTGCCAGCAGCCCTAGTCGGGGGGGCTACACCTTC	CASSPSRGGYTF
once	TRBV20-1	TRBJ2-7	.	TGCAGTGCTCCTCTTAGCGGAAAGATACCTACGACGGCCCGTCAGTACTTC	CSAPLSGKIPTTARQYF
.	TRBV6-6	TRBJ1-1	.	TGTGCCAGCAGTTACATGGGAATATCCACTGAAGCTTTCTTT	CASSYMGISTEAFF